The clone carrying this T cell receptor (beta chain) has ten or more counts. Its specificity is unknown. An end of the junction differs from the germline gene, which may be a read error. This entry belongs to a study of neurological immune-mediated disorders. Findings of the study overall: Across subjects, no CDR3 amino acid sequence appeared in expanded clones of more than one subject, a finding that suggested private repertoires in all groups. In HTLV-1-associated myelopathy, TCR clonal expansion was greatest, whereas multiple sclerosis had the least, falling below healthy controls.

The CDR3 runs 15 residues. Source material was 2 million unsorted PBMCs, stored at -80 °C in RNAlater. cDNA was made by 5'RACE with 10-nucleotide random UMIs. Each CDR3 protein gets one entry after TCRdb re-called the 5' RACE reads with MiXCR. The repertoire has more than 20,000 distinct CDR3 sequences, around 14% of them found once; the top ten carry about 15%. The receptor comes from a female donor with HTLV-1-associated myelopathy (HAM/TSP). Specimen: PBMCs. V gene TRBV12-3 or TRBV12-4 combines with J gene TRBJ2-5; weak D call: TRBD2 (7 bases). The chain's CDR3 is CASSFLAGAQGTQYF. The DNA for the CDR3 is TGTGCCAGCAGTTTTCTGGCGGGGGCCCAAGGGACCCAGTACTTC.